This TCR beta chain came from a study of CD8 T cells in ankylosing spondylitis (dated by TCRdb to 2016 to 2017). Regarding the complete study: T cell receptor beta repertoires were profiled in healthy donors and ankylosing spondylitis patients so that disease-linked TCR variants could be found. In total, the full study cohort was made up of 100 to 140 healthy donors and roughly 27 ankylosing spondylitis patients. Peripheral blood samples were taken, and synovial fluid was additionally collected from ankylosing spondylitis patients. Overall results and qualifications from the work: The disease-linked clones showed a CD8+ phenotype and occurred at relatively low frequencies in peripheral blood. Some of the motif variants had been reported before in the synovial fluid and blood of reactive arthritis patients, a finding that suggests common disease-initiation mechanisms. Blood from ankylosing spondylitis patients appeared to be characterized by a TCR beta motif made up of 8 or 9 highly homologous amino acid variants. The disease-linked clones were reported as significantly enriched in matched synovial fluid samples from ankylosing spondylitis patients.

Germline trimming: 5 bases from V, 0 bases from J; junction bases outside gene matches: 4. Per the germline V gene (reference sequence), SEHNR is the CDR1 and FQNEAQ is the CDR2. Including cysteine and phenylalanine, the CDR3 has 15 amino acids. The entry retains the CDR3 DNA only, 45 bases that are in frame from base 1. The run used an Illumina HiSeq 2500. TCR beta libraries were prepared by quantitative 5'-RACE with molecular barcodes. The authors' analysis ran thus. A new computational method based on a probabilistic model of VDJ rearrangement was used to identify disease-linked TCR variants. TCRdb trimmed the raw reads at Q25, called clones with MiXCR and kept productive beta chains. Each entry is one CDR3 protein sequence, shown with its most common DNA and genes. In this record, the V and J calls reflect TCRdb's handling and not the investigators' own analysis. A total of about 160,000 distinct CDR3 sequences appear in this sample, around a tenth of them only once. More than 13% of the sample rests with the top ten.

With regard to this clonotype: The antigen it binds to is not known. No much larger clonotype is one base removed from it; base qualities were not supplied.

Sample: blood, either unsorted or a sorted T cell fraction (not recorded which). The rearrangement joined TRBV7-9 to TRBJ2-7, and TRBD2 aligns with 10 junction nucleotides. The origin of this receptor is a female donor with ankylosing spondylitis or in good health (not recorded which). CDR3 region: CASSPGLASSYEQYF. The DNA sequence is given as TGTGCCAGCAGCCCGGGACTAGCGAGCTCCTACGAGCAGTACTTC.